The present entry profiles one T cell receptor (beta chain) with its context. The antigen is not known. Profiled with immunoSEQ multiplex PCR; TCRdb holds only in-frame clones, not every one. The table lists about 28,000 clones, around 80% of them singletons. The data derive from a study of T cell responses to AZD1222 COVID-19 vaccine. Looking at the study overall: Second doses were pooled across both intervals (about 4 or about 12 weeks).

Study conclusions and caveats: Donors were largely white British and mainly female; clonal diversity was possibly underestimated.

The sample here was peripheral blood, taken on day 0 of AZD1222 vaccination. This sequence originates from an adult in good health.

The CDR3, as DNA: TGTGCCAGCAGTTTTCGGGCAGGGGGCGCCCGTGACTATGGCTACACCTTC. Translating it yields CASSFRAGGARDYGYTF. This chain connects TRBV27 to TRBJ1-2, with 8 bases that match TRBD1. With V trimmed by 3 bases and J by 3 bases, 12 bases remained unmatched. CDR3 length: 17 amino acids. Germline V gives CDR1 MNHEY, CDR2 SMNVEV (reference sequence).